This TCR beta chain was documented in a study of CD8 T cells in ankylosing spondylitis. Whole-study results and caveats: According to the report, clones linked to the disease were significantly enriched in matched synovial fluid samples taken from ankylosing spondylitis patients. Disease-linked clones displayed a CD8+ phenotype and appeared relatively rarely in peripheral blood. There were earlier reports of some motif variants in reactive arthritis synovial fluid and blood. Seemingly characteristic of ankylosing spondylitis blood was a TCR beta motif consisting of 7 or 8 highly homologous variants.

As for this clonotype: The antigen is not known.

Each TCR beta library was made by quantitative 5'-RACE that incorporated molecular barcodes. TCRdb fed the 5' RACE reads into MiXCR, producing one record per CDR3 protein. The data show fewer than 400,000 distinct CDR3 sequences, 8% seen once. Trimming left V 6 bases short and J 3 bases short, with 14 bases between. The CDR3 consists of 15 residues. The J gene is TRBJ2-2, the V gene TRBV12-3 or TRBV12-4; a weak D match, TRBD2 (5 bases). This TCR was sampled from a male donor with ankylosing spondylitis. The specimen sequenced was blood, either unsorted or a sorted T cell fraction (not recorded which). The CDR3 reads CASSKRDMYTGELFF. CDR3 nucleotides: TGTGCCAGCAGCAAGAGGGATATGTACACCGGGGAGCTGTTTTTT.